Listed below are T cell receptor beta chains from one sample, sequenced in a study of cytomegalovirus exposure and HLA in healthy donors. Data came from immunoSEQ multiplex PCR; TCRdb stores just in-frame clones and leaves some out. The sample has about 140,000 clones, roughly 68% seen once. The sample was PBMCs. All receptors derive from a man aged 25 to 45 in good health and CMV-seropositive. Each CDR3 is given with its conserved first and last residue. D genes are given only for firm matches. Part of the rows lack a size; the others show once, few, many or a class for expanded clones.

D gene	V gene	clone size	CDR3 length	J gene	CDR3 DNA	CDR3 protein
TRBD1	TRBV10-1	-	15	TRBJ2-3	TGCGCCAGCAGTGAGTCCGGGACAGGGTCGGGTACGCAGTATTTT	CASSESGTGSGTQYF
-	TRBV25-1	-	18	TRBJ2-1	TGTGCCAGCAGGGAGAAGTTTGGGGCTTTCGGTCCTAACAATGAGCAGTTCTTC	CASREKFGAFGPNNEQFF
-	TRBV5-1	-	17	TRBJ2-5	TGCGCCAGCAGTTTTTTGGGGTCGATGCCTAGCGTAGAGACCCAGTACTTC	CASSFLGSMPSVETQYF
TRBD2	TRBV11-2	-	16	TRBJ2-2	TGTGCCAGCAGCTTAGCGAGCGGGAGGGCCGGCGGGGAGCTGTTTTTT	CASSLASGRAGGELFF
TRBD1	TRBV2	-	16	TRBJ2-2	TGTGCCAGCAGCCCACAGGGGGCTATGAACACCGGGGAGCTGTTTTTT	CASSPQGAMNTGELFF
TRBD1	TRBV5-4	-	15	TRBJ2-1	TGTGCCAGCTATTATAGGGACAGGACTTACAATGAGCAGTTCTTC	CASYYRDRTYNEQFF
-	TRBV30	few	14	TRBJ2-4	TGTGCCTGGAGTCGGCGGGGAGCCAAAAACATTCAGTACTTC	CAWSRRGAKNIQYF
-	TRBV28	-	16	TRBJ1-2	TGTGCCAGCAGTTCAGTCGAGGGTGGTAGTCACTATGGCTACACCTTC	CASSSVEGGSHYGYTF
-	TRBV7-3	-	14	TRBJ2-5	TGTGCCAGCAGCTTTGCGGGCAACCAAGAGACCCAGTACTTC	CASSFAGNQETQYF
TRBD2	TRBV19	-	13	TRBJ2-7	TGTGCCAGCGCCGCTTCGACTAGCCCGGAGCAGTACTTC	CASAASTSPEQYF
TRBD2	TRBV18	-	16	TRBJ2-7	TGTGCCAGCTCACGCCCCCGCGGGGGGGGGACCGACGAGCAGTACTTC	CASSRPRGGGTDEQYF
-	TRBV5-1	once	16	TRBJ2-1	TGCGCCAGCAGCTTGAGAGAGATAAGCTCCTACAATGAGCAGTTCTTC	CASSLREISSYNEQFF
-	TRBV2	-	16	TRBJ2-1	TGTGCCAGCAAAACGGCCAGCGCTAGCTCCTACAATGAGCAGTTCTTC	CASKTASASSYNEQFF
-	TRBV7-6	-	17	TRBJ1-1	TGTGCCAGCAGCTTAGTTGGGGACTGGATAGGGGTCACTGAAGCTTTCTTT	CASSLVGDWIGVTEAFF
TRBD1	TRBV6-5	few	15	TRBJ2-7	TGTGCCAGCAGTTACCCGGGACAGGGCCTTTACGAGCAGTACTTC	CASSYPGQGLYEQYF
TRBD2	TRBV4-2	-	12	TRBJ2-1	TGTGCCAGCAGCCAAGACCCGGGAGGCTGGTTCTTC	CASSQDPGGWFF
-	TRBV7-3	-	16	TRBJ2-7	TGTGCCAGCAGCCCTAGTCGACCCAGACGACCCTACGAGCAGTACTTC	CASSPSRPRRPYEQYF
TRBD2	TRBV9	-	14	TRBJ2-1	TGTGCCAGCAGCGAACGGGGGGAGAGCGATGAGCAGTTCTTC	CASSERGESDEQFF
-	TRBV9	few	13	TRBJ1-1	TGTGCCAGCAGCGTGGGCTCGAGCACTGAAGCTTTCTTT	CASSVGSSTEAFF
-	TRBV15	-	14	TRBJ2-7	TGTGCCACGAAGACAGGCGACCATCCCTACGAGCAGTACTTC	CATKTGDHPYEQYF
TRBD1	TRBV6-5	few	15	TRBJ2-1	TGTGCCAGCGGGCCTCGGGACAGGGCTTACAATGAGCAGTTCTTC	CASGPRDRAYNEQFF
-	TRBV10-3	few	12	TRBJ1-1	TGTGCCATCAGTGTTAATAGCCGCGGGGCTTTCTTT	CAISVNSRGAFF
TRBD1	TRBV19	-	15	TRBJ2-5	TGTGCCAGTAGTCCTCAGACAGGGGGCGCGTCTCCCCAGTACTTC	CASSPQTGGASPQYF
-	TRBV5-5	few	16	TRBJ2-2	TGTGCCAGCAGTCGGACTTTACCTTCGAACACCGGGGAGCTGTTTTTT	CASSRTLPSNTGELFF
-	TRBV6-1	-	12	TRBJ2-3	TGTGCCAGCTCACCAGGGGCGGATACGCAGTATTTT	CASSPGADTQYF
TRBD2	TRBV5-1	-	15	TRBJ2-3	TGCGCCAGCAGCTTGCTAGCGGGAGGCTCAGATACGCAGTATTTT	CASSLLAGGSDTQYF
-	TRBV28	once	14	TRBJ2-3	TGTGCCAGCAGCCCAGGGACTTACCCTAATACGCAGTATTTT	CASSPGTYPNTQYF
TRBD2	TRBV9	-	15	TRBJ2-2	TGTGCCAGCAGCGCAGCGGGAGGAGTGACCGGGGAGCTGTTTTTT	CASSAAGGVTGELFF
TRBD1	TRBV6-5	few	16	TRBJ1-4	TGTGCCAGCAGTTACTCGGGACAGGGGGTTTCTGGAAAACTGTTTTTT	CASSYSGQGVSGKLFF
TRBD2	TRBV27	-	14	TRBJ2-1	TGTGCCAGCAGTTTAGCGGGAGGCTACAATGAGCAGTTCTTC	CASSLAGGYNEQFF
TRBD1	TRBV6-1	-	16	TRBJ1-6	TGTGCCAGCAGTGGACCCGGGACAGGGTCTAATTCACCCCTCCACTTT	CASSGPGTGSNSPLHF
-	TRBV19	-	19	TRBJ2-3	TGTGCCAGTAGTCCAGGGACACACGAATGGTGGGGAAGAACAGATACGCAGTATTTT	CASSPGTHEWWGRTDTQYF
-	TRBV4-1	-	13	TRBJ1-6	TGCGCCAGCAGCCAAGATGAGGGTTCACCCCTCCACTTT	CASSQDEGSPLHF
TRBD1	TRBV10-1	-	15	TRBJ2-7	TGCGCCAGCAGTGCCCGATCCGGGACAGCCCTCGAGCAGTACTTC	CASSARSGTALEQYF
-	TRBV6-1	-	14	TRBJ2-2	TGTGCCAGCAGACCGGGACTGGACGCCGGGGAGCTGTTTTTT	CASRPGLDAGELFF
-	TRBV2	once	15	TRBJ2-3	TGTGCCAGCAGTGAAGGGCTCGGGAGTGGGGATACGCAGTATTTT	CASSEGLGSGDTQYF
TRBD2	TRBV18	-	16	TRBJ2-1	TGTGCCAGCTCACCATTTGGCGGGGGAACCCACAACGAGCAGTTCTTC	CASSPFGGGTHNEQFF